This is a list of T cell receptor beta chains from one sample in a study of vaccination effects on CD4 cells after COVID-19. Some clones are missing from TCRdb's copy, which holds only in-frame ones; the method was immunoSEQ multiplex PCR. The table records about 40,000 clones, about 67% of them present only once. Their target antigens are unknown. Sequencing was performed on CD4+ T cells from PBMCs cultured without peptide, taken after COVID-19 vaccination. The receptors shown here come from a human donor who received a COVID-19 vaccine. The conserved cysteine and the conserved F or W are not part of the CDR3 here. D genes are given only for firm matches.

>TRBV10-1|TRBD2|14
ASSEQAGGGTDTQY
>TRBV6-5|NA|12
ASSWLRSYNEQF
>TRBV5-1|NA|14
ASSGLPAGSTDTQY
>TRBV12-3/TRBV12-4|NA|9
ASSKQGRAF
>TRBV6-5|TRBD1|11
ASNNGQGGWAF
>TRBV6-5|NA|12
ASLAGTGGNTIY
>TRBV5-1|NA|17
ASSLKRGGIRDRIYEQY
>TRBV9|NA|13
ASSVGGGAYNEQF
>TRBV7-8|TRBD1|12
ASKGQARPYEQY
>TRBV10-3|TRBD1|12
AISGQGSSYEQY
>TRBV10-1|NA|11
ASSSDKNTEAF
>TRBV6-4|TRBD1|13
ASSGPDRGNQPQH
>TRBV3-1/TRBV3-2|TRBD1|13
ASSQPGQGIAEAF
>TRBV6-5|NA|13
ASTWRVGSNQPQH
>TRBV5-6|TRBD2|15
ASSLVGRREITGELF
>TRBV5-1|NA|12
ASRGPASTDTQY
>TRBV6-2/TRBV6-3|TRBD1|10
ASSGTGLGYT
>TRBV7-9|TRBD1|10
ASSLTGVEQY
>TRBV6-5|TRBD2|12
ASRGSGTGYEQY
>TRBV6-5|NA|11
ASRRRVAPEAF
>TRBV15|NA|11
ATSRAGQETQY
>TRBV4-2|NA|11
ASSPEAGQPQH
>TRBV19|NA|12
ASSQASAADTQY
>TRBV12-3/TRBV12-4|NA|10
ASSSWSYEQY
>TRBV19|NA|10
ASSIRGGELF
>TRBV7-8|NA|9
ASSLSNEQF
>TRBV9|TRBD2|15
ASSVGHAGVNTGELF
>TRBV3-1/TRBV3-2|NA|11
ASSQVAGAEAF
>TRBV7-9|NA|11
ASSLQGNNEQF
>TRBV6-1|NA|10
ASSETYNEQF
>TRBV19|NA|11
ASSPTAQGGYT
>TRBV6-5|TRBD1|13
ASRPGTGDTYEQY
>TRBV5-5|NA|12
ASSLKESNQPQH
>TRBV7-9|NA|12
ASSFPRQNTEAF
>TRBV7-6|NA|13
ASSSSYGGNTEAF
>TRBV7-9|TRBD1|14
ASSLARGTGSYEQY
>TRBV10-2|NA|11
ASSVGSAETQY
>TRBV28|NA|10
ASRFENQPQH
>TRBV7-7|TRBD2|14
ASSFLAGGTTGELF
>TRBV18|TRBD1|13
ASSETKTGGVGYT
>TRBV9|NA|12
ASSAGTIQETQY
>TRBV6-6|TRBD2|13
ASTGLAGVGETQY
>TRBV11-2|NA|12
ASSLDPGTDTQY
>TRBV7-6|TRBD1|13
ASSPGGGSYNEQF
>TRBV27|TRBD1|15
ASSLRGQGNLGNTIY
>TRBV10-3|TRBD1|14
AISVRGQENTGELF